Frequency places the clone carrying this TCR beta chain as medium-sized. Its target is unknown. The TRB cDNA libraries were prepared by 5' RACE with UMI labels. TCRdb re-called the 5' RACE reads, yielding one record per CDR3 amino acid sequence without DNA. In all, the sample yields thousands of distinct CDR3 sequences. This CDR3 has 16 amino acids. The germline V gene encodes CDR1 SQVTM and CDR2 ANQGSEA. The record originates from a study of CXCR3-negative and CXCR3-positive naive CD8 T cells. Findings and caveats of the study: Naive CXCR3-positive and CXCR3-negative cells shared TRBV-TRBJ usage; memory cells diverged.

The clonotype was recovered from a human donor in good health. Some clones in this sample may be carry-over from other donors' samples. The V and J genes are TRBV29-1 and TRBJ2-3; TCRdb indicates TRBD2, and absent DNA this call remains unverified. The sample taken for sequencing was naive CXCR3- CD8+ T cells from blood. Subset in this sample: CD45RO-CCR7+CD27+CD95- naive CD8+ T cells lacking CXCR3 (TNR3-). CDR3 sequence: CSVVLLRAGGPDTQYF.